This T cell receptor (beta chain) was identified in a study of blood T cell repertoires in COVID-19. Turning to the study itself: Italy, Spain and the United States were the sources of the convalescent and acute COVID-19 samples. Nucleic acid was either cDNA or gDNA, and it came from T cells, B-cell-depleted T cells, or PBMCs.

Authors' data handling: Scientists estimated how many nucleated cells there were by amplifying reference gene primers. Assay used: immunoSEQ multiplex PCR; TCRdb lists only in-frame clones, some missing. V and J calls and clone size are those listed in that table; D and trimming were worked out from the DNA. The data contain under 200,000 clones, around 77% of them singletons. This sequence was found in a man aged 65 to 79 with active or convalescent COVID-19. The sequenced sample was peripheral blood.

The CDR3 loop reads CASSSRATTTGELFF. The CDR3 DNA follows: TGTGCCAGCAGCTCCCGCGCTACCACCACCGGGGAGCTGTTTTTT. The gene calls are TRBV5-4 and TRBJ2-2; no reliable D call. Trimming took off 3 bases at V and 4 bases at J, with 13 bases between the two ends. The germline V gene encodes CDR1 SGHNT and CDR2 YYREEE (reference sequence). The CDR3 totals 15 residues.